The 8 T cell receptor beta chains listed next were all sequenced from one sample in a study of blood T cells in healthy people across ages. For the second PCR, which ran for roughly 7 to 11 cycles, a sample-barcoded 5' primer and a J-beta primer mix were used. A single record per CDR3 protein comes from TCRdb applying MiXCR to the 5' RACE reads. The table lists 1.5 million to 2 million distinct CDR3 sequences, roughly 28% of them singletons. The specimen sequenced was blood. The receptors were sampled from a woman aged 30 to 39 in good health.

This clonotype was counted a single time. J is TRBJ1-5 and V is TRBV3-1; no clear D. CDR3 length: 15 amino acids. Trimming took off 4 bases at V and 3 bases at J, with 13 bases between the two ends. The germline gives CDR1 LGHDT, CDR2 YNNKEL (reference sequence). CDR3 in amino acids: CASSLGEGYNQPQHF. The CDR3 DNA is TGTGCCAGCAGCCTTGGGGAGGGATACAATCAGCCCCAGCATTTT.

In this sample, this clonotype turned up many times. The chain uses TRBV7-2 and TRBJ2-5; no reliable D call. Per the germline V gene, CDR1 is SGHTA and CDR2 is FQGNSA. The CDR3 has 14 residues. V lost 1 base and J 4 bases, leaving 10 bases between the germline ends. Here the CDR3 reads CASSLGGTLETQYF. The CDR3 coding sequence is TGTGCCAGCAGCTTAGGCGGCACCTTAGAGACCCAGTACTTC.

V usage is TRBV6-2 or TRBV6-3 and J usage is TRBJ2-7; TRBD2 aligns across 9 bases. In germline, CDR1 is MNHEY, CDR2 SVGEGT. This CDR3 comprises 14 residues. The ends lost 6 bases at V and 1 base at J; junction bases unmatched: 4. The CDR3 sequence is CASRPSGKSYEQYF. The DNA of the CDR3 is TGTGCCAGCAGACCTAGCGGGAAATCCTACGAGCAGTACTTC.

The table lists this clonotype with a few counts. V gene TRBV4-1 combines with J gene TRBJ2-1; TRBD2 aligns across 7 bases. V was pared by 4 bases and J by 2 bases, with 5 bases of the junction left unmatched. Germline CDR1 MGHRA, CDR2 YSYEKL. CDR3 length: 15 residues. CDR3 DNA: TGCGCCAGCAGCCCCGCGGGGGACCCCTACAATGAGCAGTTCTTC. Amino acid sequence: CASSPAGDPYNEQFF.

The chain joins TRBV20-1 to TRBJ1-1; D is perhaps TRBD1 (5 bases). The CDR3 runs 14 residues. Germline V gene data show CDR1 as DFQATT and CDR2 as SNEGSKA (reference sequence). V lost 6 bases and J 6 bases, leaving 20 bases between the germline ends. CDR3 amino acids: CSARRDAGRPEAFF. The CDR3 nucleotides read TGCAGTGCGCGGCGGGACGCAGGGAGACCTGAAGCTTTCTTT.

The V gene is TRBV7-9, the J gene TRBJ1-1; perhaps TRBD1 as D (6 bases). CDR1 and CDR2 from the germline V gene are SEHNR and FQNEAQ (reference sequence). With 5 bases removed from V and 4 bases from J, the gap between germline ends came to 20 bases. This CDR3 has 16 amino acids. This CDR3 reads CASSPSWAGAGTEAFF. CDR3 sequence (DNA): TGTGCCAGCAGCCCATCGTGGGCAGGGGCGGGCACTGAAGCTTTCTTT.

In regard to this clonotype: A much larger clone lies one base from this, so it may be a read error. This chain uses TRBV5-1 with TRBJ1-5; possible D gene TRBD1, 6 bases. Germline V CDR1 and CDR2: SGHRS, YFSETQ. The CDR3 extends over 14 amino acids. CDR3 in DNA: TGCGCCAACAGCTTAAGGGGGGGTACTCAGCCCCAGCATTTT. Translating it yields CANSLRGGTQPQHF. The variable domain in full, completed from reference TRBV5-1 and TRBJ1-5, reads KAGVTQTPRYLIKTRGQQVTLSCSPISGHRSVSWYQQTPGQGLQFLFEYFSETQRNKGNFPGRFSGRQFSNSRSEMNVSTLELGDSALYLCANSLRGGTQPQHFGDGTRLSIL.

This clonotype has at least ten counts. The V call is TRBV24-1, the J call TRBJ2-5; D unresolved. The length of the CDR3 is 12 residues. Germline V gene sequence: CDR1 KGHDR, CDR2 SFDVKD. V was shortened by 5 bases and J by 5 bases, with 8 bases between the two germline ends. CDR3 sequence reads: CATSAAGETQYF. The CDR3 bases are TGTGCCACCAGTGCCGCTGGGGAGACCCAGTACTTC.